This TCR beta chain appears in the sequencing data of a study of T cell responses to AZD1222 COVID-19 vaccine. Regarding the study as a whole: In the spike-specific TCR repertoire, nearly half reportedly target unmutated variant regions.

TCRdb's copy holds only in-frame clones and misses some; the assay was immunoSEQ multiplex PCR. The sample lists roughly 50,000 clones, more than 60% occurring once. In regard to this clone: Antigen specificity is unknown.

The CDR3 is made up of 13 amino acids. CDR1 SGHAT and CDR2 FQNNGV come from the germline V gene. The V and J ends lost 3 bases and 3 bases, in that order; junction bases with no gene match: 2. The chain employs TRBV11-2 and TRBJ2-7, with TRBD1 identical over 7 bases. This TCR was sampled from an adult in good health. Material: peripheral blood, obtained on day 0 of AZD1222 vaccination. The CDR3 loop reads CASSFGDSYEQYV. CDR3 DNA sequence: TGTGCCAGCAGCTTCGGGGACAGCTACGAGCAGTACGTC.